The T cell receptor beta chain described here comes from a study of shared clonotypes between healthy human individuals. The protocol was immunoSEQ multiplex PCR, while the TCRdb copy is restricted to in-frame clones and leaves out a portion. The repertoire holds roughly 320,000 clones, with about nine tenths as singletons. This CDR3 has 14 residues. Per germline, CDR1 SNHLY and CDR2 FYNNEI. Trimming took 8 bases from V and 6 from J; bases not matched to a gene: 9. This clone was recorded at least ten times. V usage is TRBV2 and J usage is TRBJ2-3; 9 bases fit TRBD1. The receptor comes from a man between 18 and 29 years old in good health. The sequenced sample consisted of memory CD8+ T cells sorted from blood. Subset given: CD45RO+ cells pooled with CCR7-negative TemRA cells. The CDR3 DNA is TGTGCCAGCGGGGGACAGGGCTTAAGGGATACGCAGTATTTT. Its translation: CASGGQGLRDTQYF.